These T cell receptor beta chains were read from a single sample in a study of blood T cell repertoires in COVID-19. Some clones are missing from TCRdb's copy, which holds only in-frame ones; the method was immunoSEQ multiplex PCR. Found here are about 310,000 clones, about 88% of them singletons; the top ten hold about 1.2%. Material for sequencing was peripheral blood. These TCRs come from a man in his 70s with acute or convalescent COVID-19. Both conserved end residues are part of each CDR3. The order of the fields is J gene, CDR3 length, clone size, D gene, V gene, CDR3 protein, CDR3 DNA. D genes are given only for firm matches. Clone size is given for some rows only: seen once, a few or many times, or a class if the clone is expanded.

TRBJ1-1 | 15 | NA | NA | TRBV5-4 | CASSLGGQGDTEAFF | TGTGCCAGCAGCTTGGGAGGTCAGGGTGACACTGAAGCTTTCTTT
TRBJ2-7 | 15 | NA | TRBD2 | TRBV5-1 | CASRNGTSGAYEQYF | TGCGCCAGCAGAAACGGGACTAGCGGCGCCTACGAGCAGTACTTC
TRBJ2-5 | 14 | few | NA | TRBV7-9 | CASSFSTGLETQYF | TGTGCCAGCAGTTTCTCGACAGGACTAGAGACCCAGTACTTC
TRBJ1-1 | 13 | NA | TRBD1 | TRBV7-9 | CASRNTGGTEAFF | TGTGCCAGCAGAAATACAGGGGGTACTGAAGCTTTCTTT
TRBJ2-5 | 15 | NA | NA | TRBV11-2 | CASSLSGGLQETQYF | TGTGCCAGCAGTCTTAGTGGGGGGTTGCAGGAGACCCAGTACTTC
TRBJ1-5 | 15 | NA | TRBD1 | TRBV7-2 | CASRRGGTGNQPQHF | TGTGCCAGCAGAAGAGGTGGGACAGGTAATCAGCCCCAGCATTTT
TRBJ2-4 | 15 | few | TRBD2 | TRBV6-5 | CASSYAGGAKNIQYF | TGTGCCAGCAGTTACGCGGGAGGGGCCAAAAACATTCAGTACTTC
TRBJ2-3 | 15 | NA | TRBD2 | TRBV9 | CASSAGLGITDTQYF | TGTGCCAGCAGCGCGGGACTAGGGATCACAGATACGCAGTATTTT
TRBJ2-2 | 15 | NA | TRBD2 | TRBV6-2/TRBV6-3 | CASSFLAGPTGELFF | TGTGCCAGCAGTTTCCTAGCGGGGCCCACCGGGGAGCTGTTTTTT
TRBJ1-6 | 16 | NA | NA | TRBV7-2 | CASSLTARGNNSPLHF | TGTGCCAGCAGCTTGACCGCTCGAGGAAATAATTCACCCCTCCACTTT
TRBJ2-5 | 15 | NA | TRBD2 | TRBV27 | CASSLSGLAGVPQYF | TGTGCCAGCAGTTTATCGGGACTAGCGGGGGTCCCCCAGTACTTC
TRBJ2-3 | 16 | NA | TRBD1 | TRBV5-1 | CASSPNPGQPTDTQYF | TGCGCCAGCAGCCCCAACCCGGGACAGCCCACAGATACGCAGTATTTT
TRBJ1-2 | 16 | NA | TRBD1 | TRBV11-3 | CASSSSSGQGADGYTF | TGTGCCAGCAGCTCAAGTTCGGGACAGGGGGCGGATGGCTACACCTTC
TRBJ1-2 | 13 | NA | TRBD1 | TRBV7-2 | CASSLLDRRGYTF | TGTGCCAGCAGCTTATTGGACAGGAGGGGCTACACCTTC
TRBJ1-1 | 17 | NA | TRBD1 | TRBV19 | CASSGGQGARVFAEAFF | TGTGCCAGTAGTGGAGGACAGGGGGCAAGGGTTTTTGCTGAAGCTTTCTTT
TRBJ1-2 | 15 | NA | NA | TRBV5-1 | CASSLAESEVYGYTF | TGCGCCAGCAGCTTGGCCGAGTCAGAGGTCTATGGCTACACCTTC
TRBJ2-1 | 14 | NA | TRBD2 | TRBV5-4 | CASSSRGGRNEQFF | TGTGCCAGCTCTTCCCGGGGGGGAAGAAATGAGCAGTTCTTC
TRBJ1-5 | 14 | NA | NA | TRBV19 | CASNQQGSNQPQHF | TGTGCCAGTAATCAACAGGGCTCCAATCAGCCCCAGCATTTT
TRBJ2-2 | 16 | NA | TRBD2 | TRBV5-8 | CASSLAPGGGTGELFF | TGTGCCAGCAGCTTGGCTCCGGGAGGAGGCACCGGGGAGCTGTTTTTT
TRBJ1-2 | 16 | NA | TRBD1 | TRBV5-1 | CASAPGDRGSRYGYTF | TGCGCCAGCGCCCCCGGGGACAGGGGATCTCGGTATGGCTACACCTTC
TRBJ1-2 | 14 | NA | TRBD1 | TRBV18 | CASSPGTGGDGYTF | TGTGCCAGCTCACCGGGGACAGGGGGCGATGGCTACACCTTC
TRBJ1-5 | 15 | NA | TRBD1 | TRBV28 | CASSTRQGYDQPQHF | TGTGCCAGCAGTACCCGACAGGGGTATGATCAGCCCCAGCATTTT
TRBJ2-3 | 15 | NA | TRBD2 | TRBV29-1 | CSVVPSGRSTDTQYF | TGCAGCGTTGTTCCTAGCGGGCGTAGCACAGATACGCAGTATTTT
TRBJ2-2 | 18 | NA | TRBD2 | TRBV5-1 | CASSLQGLAAANTGELFF | TGCGCCAGCAGCTTACAAGGACTAGCGGCCGCGAACACCGGGGAGCTGTTTTTT
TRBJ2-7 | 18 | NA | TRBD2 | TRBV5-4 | CASSLVGSEAGEVDEQYF | TGTGCCAGCAGCTTGGTAGGTAGCGAGGCGGGAGAAGTCGACGAGCAGTACTTC
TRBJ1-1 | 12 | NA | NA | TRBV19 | CAAGYRAGEAFF | TGTGCTGCTGGGTATAGGGCGGGTGAAGCTTTCTTT
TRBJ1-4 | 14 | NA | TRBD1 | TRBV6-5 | CASSSGQGMIRLFF | TGTGCCAGCAGTTCCGGACAGGGGATGATCCGACTGTTTTTT
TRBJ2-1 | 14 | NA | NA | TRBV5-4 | CASSRSGSYNEQFF | TGTGCCAGCAGCCGCTCGGGCTCCTACAATGAGCAGTTCTTC
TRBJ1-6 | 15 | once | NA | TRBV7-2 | CASSSRTVGPPPLHF | TGTGCCAGCAGCTCTCGGACAGTTGGTCCCCCACCCCTCCACTTT